The sequence of this T cell receptor (beta chain) was determined in a study of tumor-infiltrating lymphocytes in oesophageal squamous cell carcinoma. V lost 7 bases, J lost 0 bases, and 11 bases lay in between. The germline gives CDR1 MNHNS, CDR2 SASEGT. There are 14 residues in the CDR3. TCRdb fed the PCR reads into MiXCR, producing one record per CDR3 protein. The table lists 19,000 or so distinct CDR3 sequences, 47% of them singletons, with under 50% in the top ten. Input material: normal esophageal tissue next to the tumor. The V gene is TRBV6-1, the J gene TRBJ2-3; D is ambiguous. This clonotype was sampled from a female donor with esophageal squamous cell carcinoma. The CDR3 DNA sequence: TGTGCCAGCAAACCAACTGGGAGCACAGATACGCAGTATTTT. Its translation is CASKPTGSTDTQYF.